Listed below are T cell receptor beta chains from one sample, sequenced in a study of identical twins. TCRdb itself ran the 5' RACE reads through MiXCR, one entry per CDR3 protein. This table has approximately 190,000 distinct CDR3 sequences, around 15% appearing once. This same sample was also part of a study on T cells expressing NK-cell markers.

Source material: CD8+ T cells sorted from blood. These TCRs come from a young woman in good health. Both conserved end residues are part of each CDR3. The order of the fields is CDR3 DNA, CDR3 protein, J gene, D gene, clone size, V gene. D genes are given only for firm matches. For some rows the clone size is stated as once, few or many, or as a class when expanded; others skip it.

TGTGCCAGCAGCCAAGATGGGGTATACAATGAGCAGTTCTTC	CASSQDGVYNEQFF	TRBJ2-1	NA	few	TRBV14
TGCGCCAGCAGCCCTGGACATCTCCTAGGTAGGCACACTGAAGCTTTCTTT	CASSPGHLLGRHTEAFF	TRBJ1-1	NA	few	TRBV5-1
TGTGCCAGCAGTTGGGGGACAGTTCAAGAGACCCAGTACTTC	CASSWGTVQETQYF	TRBJ2-5	TRBD1	NA	TRBV6-5
TGTGCCAGCAGCGTAGACGGCAGAAACACAGATACGCAGTATTTT	CASSVDGRNTDTQYF	TRBJ2-3	NA	many	TRBV9
TGTGCCAGCAGCCCCGGGACTAGCGGGGTCTGGGATGAGCAGTTCTTC	CASSPGTSGVWDEQFF	TRBJ2-1	TRBD2	few	TRBV9
TGTGCCAGCGGTCCCCGCCCCGGGAGCACAGATACGCAGTATTTT	CASGPRPGSTDTQYF	TRBJ2-3	NA	NA	TRBV27
TGTGCCAGCAGTGCCTATCGGGTGGGAACTAATGAAAAACTGTTTTTT	CASSAYRVGTNEKLFF	TRBJ1-4	NA	NA	TRBV12-3/TRBV12-4
TGCAGTGCTACAGTACGGGGGGGCAGGGACACTGAAGCTTTCTTT	CSATVRGGRDTEAFF	TRBJ1-1	NA	NA	TRBV20-1
TGTGCCAGCAGTTTATTGGTCGGGGGAGAACCAGGCTACACCTTC	CASSLLVGGEPGYTF	TRBJ1-2	NA	few	TRBV27
TGCGCCAGCAGCCCGCTATTAAACACCGGGGAGCTGTTTTTT	CASSPLLNTGELFF	TRBJ2-2	NA	few	TRBV5-1
TGCAGTGTCACACCAGAACAGACAGCCTACTACGAGCAGTACTTC	CSVTPEQTAYYEQYF	TRBJ2-7	NA	few	TRBV20-1
TGCAGCGTCAACCAAGGCGAGCAGTACTTC	CSVNQGEQYF	TRBJ2-7	NA	many	TRBV29-1
TGCGCCAGCAGCCAAGGTTCAGGTGGGGGTTACGAGCAGTACTTC	CASSQGSGGGYEQYF	TRBJ2-7	NA	few	TRBV4-1
TGCGCCAGCAGCTTGGTTTACAGGGGAAGTAACACCGGGGAGCTGTTTTTT	CASSLVYRGSNTGELFF	TRBJ2-2	TRBD1	many	TRBV5-1
TGTGCCAGCAGCTTAGCCACGGAAGGTTACGAGCAGTACTTC	CASSLATEGYEQYF	TRBJ2-7	NA	few	TRBV11-2
TGTGCCAGCAGCTCCCGGAGTGGGATCTATGTGGACACTGAAGCTTTCTTT	CASSSRSGIYVDTEAFF	TRBJ1-1	NA	few	TRBV7-9
TGTGCCAGCAGCCCAAGGGGTTTCAGCAATCAGCCCCAGCATTTT	CASSPRGFSNQPQHF	TRBJ1-5	NA	few	TRBV7-2
TGTGCCAGCAGCTCATCCGGGACTAGCGGGGGCTACAATGAGCAGTTCTTC	CASSSSGTSGGYNEQFF	TRBJ2-1	TRBD2	NA	TRBV7-2
TGCGCCAGCAGTGAGAGTCTAGCGGGCAGCACAGATACGCAGTATTTT	CASSESLAGSTDTQYF	TRBJ2-3	TRBD2	NA	TRBV10-2
TGTGCCAGCTCACTTCTTGGGACTAGCGAGAATGAGCAGTTCTTC	CASSLLGTSENEQFF	TRBJ2-1	TRBD2	few	TRBV18
TGTGCCACCAGCAGACAGGGAGGGGAGACCCAGTACTTC	CATSRQGGETQYF	TRBJ2-5	TRBD2	medium-sized	TRBV15
TGTGCCAGCAGTACACGGGGCGGCAGGTCCTACAATGAGCAGTTCTTC	CASSTRGGRSYNEQFF	TRBJ2-1	NA	few	TRBV6-1
TGTGCCAGCAGCCCCCCGACAGGGACGGGCCCAGATACGCAGTATTTT	CASSPPTGTGPDTQYF	TRBJ2-3	TRBD1	NA	TRBV7-9
TGTGCCAGCAGTTATGGTCGTGAAGCTTTCTTT	CASSYGREAFF	TRBJ1-1	NA	few	TRBV6-5
TGTGCCACCAGCAGAGATGGCGAGCAGTACTTC	CATSRDGEQYF	TRBJ2-7	NA	few	TRBV15
TGTGCCAGCAGCCAAACGACAGGGTATCATGGCTACACCTTC	CASSQTTGYHGYTF	TRBJ1-2	TRBD1	NA	TRBV3-1
TGTGCCAGCAGTGATGACAGAGCCTACAATGAGCAGTTCTTC	CASSDDRAYNEQFF	TRBJ2-1	NA	NA	TRBV7-9
TGTGCCAGCAGCTTAGCGTTAGCCTACGAGCAGTACTTC	CASSLALAYEQYF	TRBJ2-7	NA	many	TRBV7-8
TGTGCCAGCAGCCAAGGAGACTCCTACGAGCAGTACTTC	CASSQGDSYEQYF	TRBJ2-7	NA	few	TRBV3-1
TGTGCCAGCAGTTACGCGGGGGCTGAGGATACGCAGTATTTT	CASSYAGAEDTQYF	TRBJ2-3	NA	NA	TRBV6-5
TGCAGCGTCCCCTCGGGGGCATTGGGCGAGCAGTACTTC	CSVPSGALGEQYF	TRBJ2-7	NA	few	TRBV29-1
TGTGCCAGCAGTTACTCCCTTCGGGACAGGACACAGGAAGAGACCCAGTACTTC	CASSYSLRDRTQEETQYF	TRBJ2-5	TRBD1	few	TRBV6-5
TGTGCCAGCAGCTTCCGGCGGGCGACCCAAGAGACCCAGTACTTC	CASSFRRATQETQYF	TRBJ2-5	NA	few	TRBV7-7